This TCR beta chain originates from a study of beta chain features in type 1 diabetes. Only one heparinised blood draw was taken per donor, and its volume averaged approximately 0.11 L. CD45RO/CCR7/CD25/CD127/CD95/CD27 separated CD4+ naive, central memory, regulatory and stem cell-like memory cells by sorting. Reverse transcribing all isolated RNA meant expressed TCRB transcripts were sequenced. This table comes from immunoSEQ multiplex PCR, and its TCRdb copy is limited to in-frame clones, with some not included. This sample yields around 250,000 clones, of which more than 13% are seen a single time; over 0.015% belongs to the top ten. The V gene's germline CDR1 is ENHRY and CDR2 SYGVKD. Trimming stripped 7 bases from V and 1 base from J, with 12 bases between. This CDR3 has 14 amino acids. To note about this clone: What it recognizes is unknown.

Study-wide results and caveats: Type 1 diabetes patients had TCRB CDR3s that were shorter (moderately but significantly so) in all four CD4+ subsets.

Material for sequencing was naive CD4+ T cells from blood. The receptor comes from a young man with type 1 diabetes. The V gene is TRBV10-3, the J gene TRBJ2-3; D is ambiguous. Here the CDR3 DNA reads TGTGCCATCATGAGTCCAGGCCGCACAGATACGCAGTATTTT. Translating gives CAIMSPGRTDTQYF.